These T cell receptor beta chains were read from a single sample in a study of T cell responses to AZD1222 COVID-19 vaccine. The protocol was immunoSEQ multiplex PCR, while the TCRdb copy is restricted to in-frame clones and leaves out a portion. The sample yields over 140,000 clones, approximately 92% seen once. Material: peripheral blood, obtained on day 0 of AZD1222 vaccination. The receptors originated from an adult in good health. The CDR3 runs from the conserved cysteine through the conserved F or W. A D gene is named only where the DNA matches it firmly. Rows may omit the clone size; those that give it use once, few, many or a size class.

V gene: TRBV6-1; J gene: TRBJ2-2; clone size: -; D gene: TRBD1; CDR3 DNA: TGTGCCAGCAGTGAAGCACAGGGGGCAGGCGGGGAGCTGTTTTTT; CDR3 protein: CASSEAQGAGGELFF
V gene: TRBV16; J gene: TRBJ1-3; clone size: once; D gene: -; CDR3 DNA: TGTGCCAGCAGCCAACGACAGACCCTCGGAAACACCATATATTTT; CDR3 protein: CASSQRQTLGNTIYF
V gene: TRBV7-9; J gene: TRBJ1-6; clone size: once; D gene: -; CDR3 DNA: TGTGCCAGCAGCTTAGTGGATTCACCCCTCCACTTT; CDR3 protein: CASSLVDSPLHF
V gene: TRBV3-1/TRBV3-2; J gene: TRBJ2-2; clone size: -; D gene: -; CDR3 DNA: TGTGCCAGCAGCCAAGGAGGGGCCGGGGAGCTGTTTTTT; CDR3 protein: CASSQGGAGELFF
V gene: TRBV25-1; J gene: TRBJ2-7; clone size: once; D gene: TRBD1; CDR3 DNA: TGTGCCAGCAGTGATTACAGGGGTCCAAGTGCTTACGAGCAGTACTTC; CDR3 protein: CASSDYRGPSAYEQYF
V gene: TRBV14; J gene: TRBJ2-5; clone size: -; D gene: -; CDR3 DNA: TGTGCCAGCAGCCTATTACGGGAGACCCAGTACTTC; CDR3 protein: CASSLLRETQYF
V gene: TRBV28; J gene: TRBJ2-1; clone size: -; D gene: -; CDR3 DNA: TGTGCCAGCAGGCCCGGGATAAACAATGAGCAGTTCTTC; CDR3 protein: CASRPGINNEQFF
V gene: TRBV4-1; J gene: TRBJ1-5; clone size: -; D gene: TRBD1; CDR3 DNA: TGCGCCAGCAGCCAGACTGACAGGGGAAATAGTCAGCCCCAGCATTTT; CDR3 protein: CASSQTDRGNSQPQHF
V gene: TRBV20-1; J gene: TRBJ2-5; clone size: -; D gene: TRBD2; CDR3 DNA: TGCAGTGCTAGTCCCGTCGTGACTAGCGGGAGAAAGGCCCAGTACTTC; CDR3 protein: CSASPVVTSGRKAQYF
V gene: TRBV20-1; J gene: TRBJ1-1; clone size: once; D gene: TRBD1; CDR3 DNA: TGCAGTGTTACAGGGGATGAAGCTTTCTTT; CDR3 protein: CSVTGDEAFF
V gene: TRBV3-1/TRBV3-2; J gene: TRBJ1-4; clone size: -; D gene: -; CDR3 DNA: TGTGCCAGCAGCCAAGCCCAGACGGGACTGTTTTTT; CDR3 protein: CASSQAQTGLFF
V gene: TRBV5-1; J gene: TRBJ1-4; clone size: -; D gene: -; CDR3 DNA: TGCGCCAGCAGCCCGGAAGGCGGCGAAGGTTGGGAAAAACTGTTTTTT; CDR3 protein: CASSPEGGEGWEKLFF
V gene: TRBV5-8; J gene: TRBJ2-3; clone size: -; D gene: -; CDR3 DNA: TGTGCCAGCAGCTTTGGACAGCGCACAGATACGCAGTATTTT; CDR3 protein: CASSFGQRTDTQYF
V gene: TRBV2; J gene: TRBJ2-2; clone size: -; D gene: TRBD2; CDR3 DNA: TGTGCCAGCGGAATAGCGGGAGTTTATACCGGGGAGCTGTTTTTT; CDR3 protein: CASGIAGVYTGELFF
V gene: TRBV7-9; J gene: TRBJ1-1; clone size: -; D gene: -; CDR3 DNA: TGTGCCAGCAGCTCTACGGGGGGGCTCACTGAAGCTTTCTTT; CDR3 protein: CASSSTGGLTEAFF
V gene: TRBV5-1; J gene: TRBJ2-2; clone size: -; D gene: TRBD2; CDR3 DNA: TGCGCCAGCAGCTTGGTCCCCAGCGGGGGGGCCGCCGGGGAGCTGTTTTTT; CDR3 protein: CASSLVPSGGAAGELFF
V gene: TRBV28; J gene: TRBJ1-1; clone size: -; D gene: -; CDR3 DNA: TGTGCCAGCAGTTTAGGCAACACTGAAGCTTTCTTT; CDR3 protein: CASSLGNTEAFF
V gene: TRBV13; J gene: TRBJ2-2; clone size: -; D gene: -; CDR3 DNA: TGTGCCAGCAGCTCCACCCATCGACTCCTTATCTCAACCGGGGAGCTGTTTTTT; CDR3 protein: CASSSTHRLLISTGELFF
V gene: TRBV6-5; J gene: TRBJ1-2; clone size: -; D gene: -; CDR3 DNA: TGTGCCAGCAGTTACCCCGGGTTTTCGTATGGCTACACCTTC; CDR3 protein: CASSYPGFSYGYTF
V gene: TRBV28; J gene: TRBJ1-1; clone size: -; D gene: TRBD1; CDR3 DNA: TGTGCCAGCAGGCGTCCGGGACAGCCAAAGAACACTGAAGCTTTCTTT; CDR3 protein: CASRRPGQPKNTEAFF
V gene: TRBV18; J gene: TRBJ1-5; clone size: -; D gene: -; CDR3 DNA: TGTGCCAGCTCACCTACAACCGGTAAGAATCAGCCCCAGCATTTT; CDR3 protein: CASSPTTGKNQPQHF
V gene: TRBV4-1; J gene: TRBJ1-1; clone size: -; D gene: -; CDR3 DNA: TGCGCCAGCAGCCAACCTGGAGGGGGGCGGGGAGTTACTGAAGCTTTCTTT; CDR3 protein: CASSQPGGGRGVTEAFF
V gene: TRBV2; J gene: TRBJ1-2; clone size: -; D gene: -; CDR3 DNA: TGTGCCAGCTCCAGCCAAGGCCCGGGCGGCTACACCTTC; CDR3 protein: CASSSQGPGGYTF
V gene: TRBV5-4; J gene: TRBJ1-2; clone size: -; D gene: TRBD1; CDR3 DNA: TGTGCCAGCAGCTTGAACCCGGGACAGGTCCTATTGGGCTACACCTTC; CDR3 protein: CASSLNPGQVLLGYTF
V gene: TRBV28; J gene: TRBJ1-1; clone size: -; D gene: -; CDR3 DNA: TGTGCCAGCAGTTACCTGGGGATGAACACTGAAGCTTTCTTT; CDR3 protein: CASSYLGMNTEAFF
V gene: TRBV25-1; J gene: TRBJ2-7; clone size: -; D gene: TRBD1; CDR3 DNA: TGTGCCAGCAGTGAACCCTCGACAGGGAACTACGAGCAGTACTTC; CDR3 protein: CASSEPSTGNYEQYF
V gene: TRBV3-1/TRBV3-2; J gene: TRBJ1-6; clone size: -; D gene: -; CDR3 DNA: TGTGCCAGCAGCCCAAAGCTCCCCGGCGGATCCCCCCTCCACTTT; CDR3 protein: CASSPKLPGGSPLHF
V gene: TRBV7-9; J gene: TRBJ2-1; clone size: -; D gene: TRBD2; CDR3 DNA: TGTGCCAGCAGCCTAGGGACTAGCGGGAGAGAGGAGCAGTTCTTC; CDR3 protein: CASSLGTSGREEQFF
V gene: TRBV5-6; J gene: TRBJ2-7; clone size: -; D gene: TRBD1; CDR3 DNA: TGTGCCAGCAGCCGTGGAGGACAGGGGGGACACTACGAGCAGTACTTC; CDR3 protein: CASSRGGQGGHYEQYF
V gene: TRBV27; J gene: TRBJ1-5; clone size: once; D gene: -; CDR3 DNA: TGTGCCAGCAGTCCCCGGGCCCCGGTTTGGAATCAGCCCCAGCATTTT; CDR3 protein: CASSPRAPVWNQPQHF
V gene: TRBV15; J gene: TRBJ2-6; clone size: -; D gene: -; CDR3 DNA: TGTGCCACCAGCAGAGACAACTCTGGGGCCAACGTCCTGACTTTC; CDR3 protein: CATSRDNSGANVLTF
V gene: TRBV11-2; J gene: TRBJ2-7; clone size: -; D gene: TRBD1; CDR3 DNA: TGTGCCAGCAGTAATCCGGGACAGGCCACCTACGAGCAGTACTTC; CDR3 protein: CASSNPGQATYEQYF
V gene: TRBV9; J gene: TRBJ2-3; clone size: -; D gene: TRBD2; CDR3 DNA: TGTGCCAGCAGCGTGGGGACTAGCGTGGTAACAGATACGCAGTATTTT; CDR3 protein: CASSVGTSVVTDTQYF
V gene: TRBV18; J gene: TRBJ1-2; clone size: -; D gene: -; CDR3 DNA: TGTGCCAGCTCACCTTTGGCAGCTCAAACGGGGTCTAACTATGGCTACACCTTC; CDR3 protein: CASSPLAAQTGSNYGYTF
V gene: TRBV10-3; J gene: TRBJ2-1; clone size: -; D gene: TRBD2; CDR3 DNA: TGTGCCATCAGGCCCGGGACTAGCGCTAGAGGTGAGCAGTTCTTC; CDR3 protein: CAIRPGTSARGEQFF
V gene: TRBV29-1; J gene: TRBJ2-5; clone size: -; D gene: -; CDR3 DNA: TGCAGCGTGGAACACGATCAAGAGACCCAGTACTTC; CDR3 protein: CSVEHDQETQYF
V gene: TRBV6-5; J gene: TRBJ1-2; clone size: once; D gene: TRBD1; CDR3 DNA: TGTGCCAGCAGTTCGCTCGGGACAGACTATGGCTACACCTTC; CDR3 protein: CASSSLGTDYGYTF
V gene: TRBV3-1/TRBV3-2; J gene: TRBJ1-4; clone size: -; D gene: -; CDR3 DNA: TGTGCCAGCAGCCAAGAGGGACTCTGGACTAATGAAAAACTGTTTTTT; CDR3 protein: CASSQEGLWTNEKLFF
V gene: TRBV7-9; J gene: TRBJ2-2; clone size: few; D gene: TRBD1; CDR3 DNA: TGTGCCAGCAGCCCCACAGGGGGCGCCGGCGGGGAGCTGTTTTTT; CDR3 protein: CASSPTGGAGGELFF
V gene: TRBV18; J gene: TRBJ1-5; clone size: once; D gene: -; CDR3 DNA: TGTGCCAGCTCACAAGGCCCTACAGGGAATCAGCCCCAGCATTTT; CDR3 protein: CASSQGPTGNQPQHF
V gene: TRBV24-1; J gene: TRBJ2-3; clone size: -; D gene: TRBD2; CDR3 DNA: TGTGCCACCAGTGATGCCGGGACTAGCGGGAGTCCAGATACGCAGTATTTT; CDR3 protein: CATSDAGTSGSPDTQYF
V gene: TRBV7-8; J gene: TRBJ1-2; clone size: -; D gene: -; CDR3 DNA: TGTGCCAGCAGCTCGGCGAGGTCAGGCGGCTACACCTTC; CDR3 protein: CASSSARSGGYTF
V gene: TRBV3-1/TRBV3-2; J gene: TRBJ1-3; clone size: -; D gene: -; CDR3 DNA: TGTGCCAGCAGTCAACCGGGACGGCCAAACACCATATATTTT; CDR3 protein: CASSQPGRPNTIYF
V gene: TRBV7-9; J gene: TRBJ2-1; clone size: -; D gene: -; CDR3 DNA: TGTGCCAGCAGCTTGGGGACATTCCAGGCCAATGAGCAGTTCTTC; CDR3 protein: CASSLGTFQANEQFF
V gene: TRBV15; J gene: TRBJ2-1; clone size: -; D gene: -; CDR3 DNA: TGTGCCACCAGCAGAGAAGGGGGCGGGGTTTACAATGAGCAGTTCTTC; CDR3 protein: CATSREGGGVYNEQFF
V gene: TRBV24-1; J gene: TRBJ1-2; clone size: few; D gene: -; CDR3 DNA: TGTGCCACCAGTGATCCCTTATTAACCTATGGCTACACCTTC; CDR3 protein: CATSDPLLTYGYTF
V gene: TRBV5-6; J gene: TRBJ1-1; clone size: -; D gene: -; CDR3 DNA: TGTGCCAGCAGCCCAACGACAGTTCCGAACACTGAAGCTTTCTTT; CDR3 protein: CASSPTTVPNTEAFF
V gene: TRBV5-1; J gene: TRBJ2-3; clone size: -; D gene: -; CDR3 DNA: TGCGCCAGCAGACAGGGAACAGATACGCAGTATTTT; CDR3 protein: CASRQGTDTQYF
V gene: TRBV4-1; J gene: TRBJ2-1; clone size: -; D gene: -; CDR3 DNA: TGCGCCAGCAGCCAAGATCCCACTATAGAGCAGTTCTTC; CDR3 protein: CASSQDPTIEQFF
V gene: TRBV7-9; J gene: TRBJ2-7; clone size: once; D gene: TRBD2; CDR3 DNA: TGTGCCAGCAGCCAAGGGGGCGGGAGGGCCTACGAGCAGTACTTC; CDR3 protein: CASSQGGGRAYEQYF
V gene: TRBV28; J gene: TRBJ2-7; clone size: -; D gene: TRBD2; CDR3 DNA: TGTGCCAGCAGTCCCTCGGGACTACAAACCTACGAGCAGTACTTC; CDR3 protein: CASSPSGLQTYEQYF
V gene: TRBV2; J gene: TRBJ1-1; clone size: -; D gene: -; CDR3 DNA: TGTGCCAGCAGTCCCCAGGGCGGGTACACTGAAGCTTTCTTT; CDR3 protein: CASSPQGGYTEAFF
V gene: TRBV9; J gene: TRBJ2-5; clone size: -; D gene: -; CDR3 DNA: TGTGCCAGCAGCGGGCCCCAAAAATTGGGTGGTGTGACCCAGTACTTC; CDR3 protein: CASSGPQKLGGVTQYF
V gene: TRBV7-2; J gene: TRBJ2-3; clone size: -; D gene: -; CDR3 DNA: TGTGCCAGCAGCCTCACAAGCGGCACAGATACGCAGTATTTT; CDR3 protein: CASSLTSGTDTQYF
V gene: TRBV3-1/TRBV3-2; J gene: TRBJ1-2; clone size: -; D gene: -; CDR3 DNA: TGTGCCAGCAGCGGGACGGTGGATTACTATGGCTACACCTTC; CDR3 protein: CASSGTVDYYGYTF
V gene: TRBV21-1; J gene: TRBJ1-5; clone size: -; D gene: -; CDR3 DNA: TGTGCCAGCAGCAAAGTTACAGTTAAGGGCAATCAGCCCCAGCATTTT; CDR3 protein: CASSKVTVKGNQPQHF
V gene: TRBV28; J gene: TRBJ1-4; clone size: -; D gene: -; CDR3 DNA: TGTGCCAGCAGTTTCGAGAAGACATTGGGTGAAAAACTGTTTTTT; CDR3 protein: CASSFEKTLGEKLFF
V gene: TRBV29-1; J gene: TRBJ2-4; clone size: -; D gene: TRBD1; CDR3 DNA: TGCAGCGTTGACCCTACAGGGGGGCAAAACATTCAGTACTTC; CDR3 protein: CSVDPTGGQNIQYF
V gene: TRBV28; J gene: TRBJ2-7; clone size: -; D gene: TRBD2; CDR3 DNA: TGTGCCAGCAGTTCATATGGCCGGCTAGCGGGAACCTACGAGCAGTACTTC; CDR3 protein: CASSSYGRLAGTYEQYF
V gene: TRBV12-3/TRBV12-4; J gene: TRBJ2-3; clone size: -; D gene: -; CDR3 DNA: TGTGCCAGCAGTATCACAGATACGCAGTATTTT; CDR3 protein: CASSITDTQYF